Reported below is one T cell receptor beta chain. Its matching antigen is unknown. The junction differs from germline at one of its ends, possibly a read error. The CDR3 is 13 residues long. Germline CDR1 is SGHVS and CDR2 is FQNEAQ. This record belongs to a study of tumor-infiltrating lymphocytes in primary liver carcinoma. Study outcomes and limitations: The samples were not sorted (they were bulk), so CD4+ and CD8+ repertoires were not compared.

Alongside blood RNA obtained from unsorted whole blood, germline DNA was also extracted. A constant-region primer served to make TCR beta cDNA from about 0.5 ug total RNA. Construction of TCR beta libraries relied on three successive nested multiplex PCR rounds employing slightly modified ARM-PCR. Both of the initial two PCR rounds ran for approximately 11 cycles and employed TRBV1-TRBV30 forward primers alongside a C-beta reverse primer. TCRdb processed the multiplex PCR reads anew with MiXCR; each CDR3 protein has one entry. The table lists around 330,000 distinct CDR3 sequences, less than 75% of them singletons.

The V call is TRBV7-8, the J call TRBJ2-1, with D tentatively TRBD1 (6 bases). The TCR originated in a middle-aged man with primary liver carcinoma and hepatitis B virus infection. The sequenced material came from peripheral blood. CDR3 nucleotides: TGTACCAGCAGCTTTACAGGGTTCAATGAGCAGTTCTTC. This codes for CTSSFTGFNEQFF.